Below, 14 T cell receptor beta chains from the same sample are listed, as sequenced in a study of T-cell memory formation after mild COVID-19. TCRdb analysed the 5' RACE reads with MiXCR anew, one entry per CDR3 protein. The data show about 450,000 distinct CDR3 sequences, less than 25% seen once. Input material: PBMCs or a T cell subset sorted from them (not recorded which). All receptors come from an adult woman who had mild COVID-19 (a few samples of this study predate the infection). Cell type and time point are not known.

The chain's CDR3 is CASSFQAGQPQHF. CDR3 nucleotide sequence: TGTGCCAGCAGCTTCCAAGCGGGCCAGCCCCAGCATTTT. This chain uses TRBV7-6 with TRBJ1-5, with unresolved D. CDR3 length: 13 residues. In germline, CDR1 is SGHVS, CDR2 FNYEAQ. V was shortened by 3 bases and J by 7 bases, with 10 bases between the two germline ends.

This clonotype was observed a handful of times. The chain has TRBV7-9 and TRBJ2-3, with TRBD2 matching over 7 bases. This CDR3 is built from 16 residues. Germline assignment: CDR1 SEHNR and CDR2 FQNEAQ (reference sequence). After removal of 1 base from V and 4 bases from J, the junction contained 8 bases not matched to a gene. In DNA, the CDR3 is TGTGCCAGCAGCTTAGGTAGGGGAGGGCCGTCAGATACGCAGTATTTT. This gives the protein CASSLGRGGPSDTQYF. Drawing the rest from reference TRBV7-9 and TRBJ2-3, the complete variable domain is DTGVSQNPRHKITKRGQNVTFRCDPISEHNRLYWYRQTLGQGPEFLTYFQNEAQLEKSRLLSDRFSAERPKGSFSTLEIQRTEQGDSAMYLCASSLGRGGPSDTQYFGPGTRLTVL.

This clonotype was picked up a small number of times. The J gene is TRBJ1-2, the V gene TRBV19; 7 bases agree with TRBD1. This CDR3 contains 14 residues. Unmatched junction bases numbered 4, after V lost 6 bases and J lost 0 bases. CDR1 is LNHDA, CDR2 SQIVND, per germline (reference sequence). CDR3 region: CASRRQGSNYGYTF. The CDR3 bases are TGTGCCAGTAGGCGACAGGGTTCTAACTATGGCTACACCTTC.

The chain is built from TRBV13 and TRBJ2-1, with 8 bases identical to TRBD2. CDR1 and CDR2 from the germline V gene are PRHDT and FYEKMQ (reference sequence). Unmatched junction bases numbered 9, after V lost 3 bases and J lost 8 bases. The CDR3 length is 15 residues. The CDR3 here is CASSLRGAVEYEQFF. CDR3 nucleotides: TGTGCCAGCAGCTTGCGGGGGGCAGTGGAATATGAGCAGTTCTTC.

The chain combines TRBV5-1 with TRBJ2-7; 8 bases match TRBD1. CDR3 length equals 14 residues. Germline V CDR1 and CDR2: SGHRS, YFSETQ. V lost 4 bases, J lost 1 base, and 4 bases stayed unmatched. The CDR3 region is CASSAQGASYEQYF. The CDR3 DNA sequence: TGCGCCAGCAGCGCGCAGGGGGCTTCCTACGAGCAGTACTTC. The full variable domain, with the rest looked up from reference TRBV5-1 and TRBJ2-7, is KAGVTQTPRYLIKTRGQQVTLSCSPISGHRSVSWYQQTPGQGLQFLFEYFSETQRNKGNFPGRFSGRQFSNSRSEMNVSTLELGDSALYLCASSAQGASYEQYFGPGTRLTVT.

The chain is built from TRBV5-1 and TRBJ2-3; 15 bases line up with TRBD2. Germline V gene data show CDR1 as SGHRS and CDR2 as YFSETQ. The CDR3 consists of 18 residues. V lost 4 bases to trimming and J lost 0 bases; unmatched junction nucleotides: 6. The CDR3 loop reads CASSSTGTSGGSTDTQYF. CDR3 DNA: TGCGCCAGCAGCAGCACTGGGACTAGCGGGGGGAGCACAGATACGCAGTATTTT.

This clonotype was recorded many times. The CDR3 bases are TGCGCCAGCAGCTTGGTGGCGGGACAGGGTGGAGAGACCCAGTACTTC. Translating it yields CASSLVAGQGGETQYF. The rearrangement uses TRBV5-1 and TRBJ2-5; 9 bases align to TRBD1. The junction had 7 bases not matched to a gene; V was cut back by 0 bases and J by 4 bases. Per germline, CDR1 SGHRS and CDR2 YFSETQ. CDR3 length equals 16 residues.

In its sample, this clonotype was seen a few times. The CDR3 nucleotides read TGTGCCAGCAGCTTAGAGGGACTAGCGTCTCTCTCGCAGTATTTT. As protein: CASSLEGLASLSQYF. This rearrangement joins TRBV7-3 to TRBJ2-3; 10 bases align to TRBD2. Trimming removed 2 bases from V and 10 bases from J; junction bases left unmatched: 9. The CDR3 length is 15 residues. CDR1 and CDR2 (germline): SGHTA, FQGTGA.

This clonotype was counted only a few times. The CDR3 loop reads CATSRTRGDYGYTF. CDR3 bases: TGTGCCACCAGCAGAACGAGGGGGGACTATGGCTACACCTTC. The V call is TRBV15, the J call TRBJ1-2, with D possibly TRBD1 on 6 matching bases. Deletions cut 2 bases from V and 3 bases from J, with 10 bases between. Germline assignment: CDR1 LNHNV and CDR2 YYDKDF (reference sequence). The CDR3 has 14 amino acids.

J is TRBJ2-3 and V is TRBV19; D is unclear. Germline V gene sequence: CDR1 LNHDA, CDR2 SQIVND (reference sequence). The V gene lost 6 bases and the J gene lost 0 bases, with 10 bases spanning the gap. The CDR3 runs 14 residues. Here the CDR3 DNA reads TGTGCCAGTAGGGGCTACCTAAGCACAGATACGCAGTATTTT. It encodes CASRGYLSTDTQYF.

A few counts support this clonotype. This chain connects TRBV2 to TRBJ2-1; possible D gene TRBD2, 5 bases. Germline V gene sequence: CDR1 SNHLY, CDR2 FYNNEI. Deletions cut 3 bases from V and 5 bases from J, with 14 bases between. This CDR3 spans 15 amino acids. In DNA form, the CDR3 reads TGTGCCAGCAGTGATAATTTTCTAGCCAACAATGAGCAGTTCTTC. It yields the protein CASSDNFLANNEQFF.

The chain has TRBV7-9 and TRBJ2-7; no clear D gene. V was cut by 8 bases and J by 5 bases, with 13 bases left in between. Germline V gene lookup returns CDR1 SEHNR and CDR2 FQNEAQ (reference sequence). This CDR3 region has 12 residues. CDR3 sequence reads: CASRRSGDEQYF. The DNA for the CDR3 is TGTGCCAGCCGTCGAAGTGGCGACGAGCAGTACTTC.

The chain recombines TRBV4-2 with TRBJ2-2; the D is unclear. The CDR3 has 15 amino acids. Germline V gene lookup returns CDR1 LGHNA and CDR2 YNFKEQ. V dropped 1 base and J dropped 4 bases, with 10 bases sitting between them. CDR3 bases: TGTGCCAGCAGCCAAGTAGCCATAGGCACCGGGGAGCTGTTTTTT. This translates into CASSQVAIGTGELFF.

V gene TRBV5-1 combines with J gene TRBJ1-2, with TRBD1 matching 9 bases. Germline V gene data show CDR1 as SGHRS and CDR2 as YFSETQ. The CDR3 loop spans 13 amino acids. Trimming cost V 0 bases and J 8 bases; bases outside gene matches: 2. The CDR3 bases are TGCGCCAGCAGCTTGGGGACAGGGGTCGGCTACACCTTC. Its protein product is CASSLGTGVGYTF.